Listed below are T cell receptor beta chains from one sample, sequenced in a study of T-cell reconstitution after alpha-beta-depleted transplantation in children. TCRdb re-derived calls from the PCR reads in MiXCR, one entry per CDR3 protein. The data show some 260,000 distinct CDR3 sequences, around 25% seen once. Material: PBMCs, mostly from graft donor cells, obtained 360 days after TCRalphabeta/CD19-depleted stem cell transplant. These receptors were collected from a female patient younger than 10 who had a stem cell transplant for congenital amegakaryocytic thrombocytopenia, so the T cells may come from the graft donor. CDR3s include the opening cysteine and the closing phenylalanine or tryptophan. The order of the fields is D gene, J gene, clone size, CDR3 length, V gene, CDR3 protein, CDR3 DNA. A D gene is named only where the DNA matches it firmly. Only part of the rows carry a size: once, few, many, or a class if the clone is expanded.

D gene: -; J gene: TRBJ1-2; clone size: -; CDR3 length: 15; V gene: TRBV20-1; CDR3 protein: CSAKAYGGGLGGYTF; CDR3 DNA: TGCAGTGCAAAGGCTTACGGGGGTGGACTGGGCGGCTACACCTTC
D gene: -; J gene: TRBJ2-6; clone size: -; CDR3 length: 14; V gene: TRBV7-2; CDR3 protein: CASSLGLGANVLTF; CDR3 DNA: TGTGCCAGCAGCTTAGGACTCGGGGCCAACGTCCTGACTTTC
D gene: TRBD1; J gene: TRBJ1-1; clone size: -; CDR3 length: 13; V gene: TRBV29-1; CDR3 protein: CSVGTGGSTEAFF; CDR3 DNA: TGCAGCGTTGGAACAGGGGGCAGCACTGAAGCTTTCTTT
D gene: -; J gene: TRBJ2-5; clone size: -; CDR3 length: 14; V gene: TRBV29-1; CDR3 protein: CSVETVKGAETQYF; CDR3 DNA: TGCAGCGTTGAAACAGTGAAGGGAGCTGAGACCCAGTACTTC
D gene: -; J gene: TRBJ2-3; clone size: few; CDR3 length: 14; V gene: TRBV19; CDR3 protein: CASGDVSSTDTQYF; CDR3 DNA: TGTGCCAGTGGTGACGTGTCTAGCACAGATACGCAGTATTTT
D gene: -; J gene: TRBJ2-1; clone size: few; CDR3 length: 11; V gene: TRBV20-1; CDR3 protein: CSALLANEQFF; CDR3 DNA: TGCAGTGCCCTACTAGCAAATGAGCAGTTCTTC
D gene: -; J gene: TRBJ2-1; clone size: -; CDR3 length: 16; V gene: TRBV12-3/TRBV12-4; CDR3 protein: CASSLAGTGRRNEQFF; CDR3 DNA: TGTGCCAGCAGTTTAGCCGGGACTGGCAGGCGGAATGAGCAGTTCTTC
D gene: -; J gene: TRBJ2-7; clone size: -; CDR3 length: 16; V gene: TRBV2; CDR3 protein: CASSEALGRVSYEQYF; CDR3 DNA: TGTGCCAGCAGTGAAGCGCTCGGAAGGGTCTCCTACGAGCAGTACTTC
D gene: -; J gene: TRBJ2-4; clone size: -; CDR3 length: 21; V gene: TRBV4-1; CDR3 protein: CASSRFKRVPGLRLAKNIQYF; CDR3 DNA: TGCGCCAGCAGCCGATTTAAGAGGGTTCCGGGGCTAAGATTAGCCAAAAACATTCAGTACTTC
D gene: TRBD2; J gene: TRBJ2-1; clone size: many; CDR3 length: 15; V gene: TRBV6-2/TRBV6-3; CDR3 protein: CASSYLLAAYNEQFF; CDR3 DNA: TGTGCCAGCAGTTACTTGCTAGCGGCCTACAATGAGCAGTTCTTC
D gene: -; J gene: TRBJ2-7; clone size: few; CDR3 length: 16; V gene: TRBV5-6; CDR3 protein: CASSFLRGPHRYEQYF; CDR3 DNA: TGTGCCAGCAGCTTCCTCAGGGGCCCACATCGCTACGAGCAGTACTTC
D gene: -; J gene: TRBJ2-5; clone size: few; CDR3 length: 15; V gene: TRBV3-1; CDR3 protein: CASSQDGLVQETQYF; CDR3 DNA: TGTGCCAGCAGCCAAGATGGGCTCGTCCAAGAGACCCAGTACTTC
D gene: TRBD2; J gene: TRBJ2-5; clone size: -; CDR3 length: 14; V gene: TRBV13; CDR3 protein: CASRIAGYQETQYF; CDR3 DNA: TGTGCCAGCAGGATAGCGGGGTACCAAGAGACCCAGTACTTC
D gene: TRBD1; J gene: TRBJ1-6; clone size: -; CDR3 length: 16; V gene: TRBV12-3/TRBV12-4; CDR3 protein: CASSPRTGSGGSPLHF; CDR3 DNA: TGTGCCAGCAGTCCCCGGACAGGATCGGGGGGTTCACCCCTCCACTTT
D gene: TRBD1; J gene: TRBJ1-2; clone size: -; CDR3 length: 15; V gene: TRBV15; CDR3 protein: CATSRDRGLSYGYTF; CDR3 DNA: TGTGCCACCAGCCGGGACAGGGGGCTGTCTTATGGCTACACCTTC
D gene: -; J gene: TRBJ2-1; clone size: -; CDR3 length: 15; V gene: TRBV2; CDR3 protein: CASRADRSSYNEQFF; CDR3 DNA: TGTGCCAGCAGGGCCGACAGGAGCTCCTACAATGAGCAGTTCTTC
D gene: TRBD1; J gene: TRBJ2-7; clone size: few; CDR3 length: 15; V gene: TRBV27; CDR3 protein: CASSLGQGVEYEQYF; CDR3 DNA: TGTGCCAGCAGTTTAGGACAGGGAGTGGAGTACGAGCAGTACTTC
D gene: -; J gene: TRBJ2-3; clone size: few; CDR3 length: 16; V gene: TRBV4-1; CDR3 protein: CASSQDSVRVSDTQYF; CDR3 DNA: TGCGCCAGCAGCCAAGATTCAGTCCGGGTTTCGGATACGCAGTATTTT
D gene: -; J gene: TRBJ2-3; clone size: many; CDR3 length: 14; V gene: TRBV20-1; CDR3 protein: CSAEKGTLGDTQYF; CDR3 DNA: TGCAGTGCAGAAAAGGGGACCCTCGGAGATACGCAGTATTTT
D gene: -; J gene: TRBJ1-2; clone size: few; CDR3 length: 14; V gene: TRBV3-1; CDR3 protein: CASSQMTANYGYTF; CDR3 DNA: TGTGCCAGCAGCCAAATGACGGCTAACTATGGCTACACCTTC
D gene: -; J gene: TRBJ1-1; clone size: few; CDR3 length: 13; V gene: TRBV3-1; CDR3 protein: CASSQGWSTEAFF; CDR3 DNA: TGTGCCAGCAGCCAAGGGTGGAGCACTGAAGCTTTCTTT
D gene: -; J gene: TRBJ2-1; clone size: -; CDR3 length: 17; V gene: TRBV4-1; CDR3 protein: CASSHVRGPPAYNEQFF; CDR3 DNA: TGCGCCAGCAGCCACGTCCGGGGGCCCCCGGCCTACAATGAGCAGTTCTTC
D gene: -; J gene: TRBJ2-1; clone size: -; CDR3 length: 13; V gene: TRBV5-5; CDR3 protein: CASSSSFYNEQFF; CDR3 DNA: TGTGCCAGCAGCTCCAGTTTCTACAATGAGCAGTTCTTC
D gene: -; J gene: TRBJ2-5; clone size: many; CDR3 length: 13; V gene: TRBV29-1; CDR3 protein: CSVEDRRWETQYF; CDR3 DNA: TGCAGCGTTGAAGACAGGAGATGGGAGACCCAGTACTTC
D gene: TRBD2; J gene: TRBJ2-3; clone size: few; CDR3 length: 16; V gene: TRBV28; CDR3 protein: CASSSGLAASFDTQYF; CDR3 DNA: TGTGCCAGCAGTTCAGGACTAGCGGCATCCTTTGATACGCAGTATTTT
D gene: -; J gene: TRBJ1-4; clone size: -; CDR3 length: 14; V gene: TRBV2; CDR3 protein: CASRNRVLSEKLFF; CDR3 DNA: TGTGCCAGCAGGAACAGGGTGTTGAGTGAAAAACTGTTTTTT
D gene: -; J gene: TRBJ2-2; clone size: -; CDR3 length: 14; V gene: TRBV4-3; CDR3 protein: CASSQDGNTGELFF; CDR3 DNA: TGCGCCAGCAGCCAAGACGGGAACACCGGGGAGCTGTTTTTT
D gene: -; J gene: TRBJ2-7; clone size: few; CDR3 length: 14; V gene: TRBV20-1; CDR3 protein: CSARYRGIGGEQYF; CDR3 DNA: TGCAGTGCTAGGTATAGGGGTATAGGCGGCGAGCAGTACTTC
D gene: TRBD1; J gene: TRBJ1-2; clone size: few; CDR3 length: 12; V gene: TRBV10-3; CDR3 protein: CAISGTGFGYTF; CDR3 DNA: TGTGCCATCAGTGGGACAGGGTTTGGCTACACCTTC
D gene: -; J gene: TRBJ1-3; clone size: -; CDR3 length: 14; V gene: TRBV30; CDR3 protein: CAWSPSYGVNTIYF; CDR3 DNA: TGTGCCTGGAGTCCATCATATGGAGTAAACACCATATATTTT
D gene: TRBD1; J gene: TRBJ2-4; clone size: few; CDR3 length: 15; V gene: TRBV5-1; CDR3 protein: CASSPRTGDENIQYF; CDR3 DNA: TGCGCCAGCAGCCCCCGGACAGGGGATGAAAACATTCAGTACTTC
D gene: TRBD1; J gene: TRBJ1-5; clone size: few; CDR3 length: 14; V gene: TRBV27; CDR3 protein: CASSTGTANQPQHF; CDR3 DNA: TGTGCCAGCAGTACCGGGACAGCTAATCAGCCCCAGCATTTT
D gene: -; J gene: TRBJ2-3; clone size: few; CDR3 length: 15; V gene: TRBV28; CDR3 protein: CASTHQGLSTDTQYF; CDR3 DNA: TGTGCCAGCACTCACCAGGGTTTGAGCACAGATACGCAGTATTTT
D gene: -; J gene: TRBJ1-5; clone size: many; CDR3 length: 12; V gene: TRBV12-3/TRBV12-4; CDR3 protein: CASSLAPQPQHF; CDR3 DNA: TGTGCCAGCAGTTTAGCGCCTCAGCCCCAGCATTTT
D gene: TRBD2; J gene: TRBJ2-1; clone size: -; CDR3 length: 20; V gene: TRBV27; CDR3 protein: CAGPRGGTSDSPGSYNEQFF; CDR3 DNA: TGTGCCGGACCCCGGGGGGGGACTAGCGACAGTCCGGGGTCCTACAATGAGCAGTTCTTC
D gene: -; J gene: TRBJ2-3; clone size: -; CDR3 length: 15; V gene: TRBV9; CDR3 protein: CASSVGVGVSDTQYF; CDR3 DNA: TGTGCCAGCAGCGTAGGGGTAGGTGTAAGCGATACGCAGTATTTT
D gene: -; J gene: TRBJ1-1; clone size: -; CDR3 length: 14; V gene: TRBV6-5; CDR3 protein: CASSYRVGETEAFF; CDR3 DNA: TGTGCCAGCAGTTATAGGGTGGGGGAGACTGAAGCTTTCTTT
D gene: -; J gene: TRBJ1-4; clone size: few; CDR3 length: 16; V gene: TRBV7-9; CDR3 protein: CASSSTGYGTNEKLFF; CDR3 DNA: TGTGCCAGCAGCTCAACAGGGTATGGGACTAATGAAAAACTGTTTTTT
D gene: TRBD1; J gene: TRBJ2-1; clone size: many; CDR3 length: 16; V gene: TRBV25-1; CDR3 protein: CASSMIDRDSYNEQFF; CDR3 DNA: TGTGCCAGCAGTATGATAGACAGGGATTCCTACAATGAGCAGTTCTTC
D gene: -; J gene: TRBJ2-1; clone size: few; CDR3 length: 17; V gene: TRBV29-1; CDR3 protein: CSVAVLGLRSSYNEQFF; CDR3 DNA: TGCAGCGTGGCTGTGCTGGGACTCCGCAGCTCCTACAATGAGCAGTTCTTC
D gene: -; J gene: TRBJ2-3; clone size: few; CDR3 length: 13; V gene: TRBV18; CDR3 protein: CASSPPLTDTQYF; CDR3 DNA: TGTGCCAGCTCACCACCCCTCACAGATACGCAGTATTTT
D gene: TRBD1; J gene: TRBJ1-2; clone size: -; CDR3 length: 14; V gene: TRBV7-8; CDR3 protein: CASSLGGQGYGYTF; CDR3 DNA: TGTGCCAGCAGCTTAGGGGGACAGGGCTATGGCTACACCTTC
D gene: TRBD1; J gene: TRBJ2-5; clone size: few; CDR3 length: 18; V gene: TRBV7-2; CDR3 protein: CASSPRWTGLGRVETQYF; CDR3 DNA: TGTGCCAGCAGCCCCCGCTGGACAGGGCTGGGTAGAGTCGAGACCCAGTACTTC
D gene: -; J gene: TRBJ2-7; clone size: few; CDR3 length: 12; V gene: TRBV7-2; CDR3 protein: CASSLDFSEQYF; CDR3 DNA: TGTGCCAGCAGCTTAGATTTTTCCGAGCAGTACTTC
D gene: -; J gene: TRBJ2-5; clone size: few; CDR3 length: 15; V gene: TRBV27; CDR3 protein: CASRAKGKWQETQYF; CDR3 DNA: TGTGCCAGCAGAGCAAAGGGGAAGTGGCAAGAGACCCAGTACTTC